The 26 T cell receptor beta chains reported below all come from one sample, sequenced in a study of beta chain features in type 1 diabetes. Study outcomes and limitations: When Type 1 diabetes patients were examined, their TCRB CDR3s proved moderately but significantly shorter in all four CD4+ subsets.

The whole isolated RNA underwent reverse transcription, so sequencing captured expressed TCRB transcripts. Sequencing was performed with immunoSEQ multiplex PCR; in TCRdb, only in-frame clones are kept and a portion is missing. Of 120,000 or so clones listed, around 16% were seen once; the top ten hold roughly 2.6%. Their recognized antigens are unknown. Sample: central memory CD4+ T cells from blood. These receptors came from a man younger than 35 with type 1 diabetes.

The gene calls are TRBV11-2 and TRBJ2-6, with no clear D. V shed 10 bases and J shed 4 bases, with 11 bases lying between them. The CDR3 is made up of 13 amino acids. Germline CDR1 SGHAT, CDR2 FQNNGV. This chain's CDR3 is CATQFTGANVLTF. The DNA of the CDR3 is TGTGCCACCCAGTTCACCGGGGCCAACGTCCTGACTTTC.

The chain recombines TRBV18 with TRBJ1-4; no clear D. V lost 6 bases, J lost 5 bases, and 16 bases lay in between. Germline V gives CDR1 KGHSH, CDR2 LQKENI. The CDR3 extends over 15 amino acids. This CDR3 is CASSPARQENEKLFF. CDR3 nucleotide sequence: TGTGCCAGCTCTCCCGCACGGCAGGAAAATGAAAAACTGTTTTTT.

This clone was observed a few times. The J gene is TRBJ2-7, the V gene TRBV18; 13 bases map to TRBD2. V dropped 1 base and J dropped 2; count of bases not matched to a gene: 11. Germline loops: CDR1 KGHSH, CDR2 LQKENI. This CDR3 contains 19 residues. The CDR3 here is CASSPRRTSGSLDPYEQYF. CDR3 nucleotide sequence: TGTGCCAGCTCACCACGCCGGACTAGCGGGAGTCTGGATCCCTACGAGCAGTACTTC.

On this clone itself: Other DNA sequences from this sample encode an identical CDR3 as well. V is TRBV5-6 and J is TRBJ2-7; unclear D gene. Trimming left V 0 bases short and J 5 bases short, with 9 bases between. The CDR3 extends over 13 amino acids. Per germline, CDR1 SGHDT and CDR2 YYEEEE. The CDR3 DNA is TGTGCCAGCAGCTTGGGTGGGTCCCACGAGCAGTACTTC. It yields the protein CASSLGGSHEQYF.

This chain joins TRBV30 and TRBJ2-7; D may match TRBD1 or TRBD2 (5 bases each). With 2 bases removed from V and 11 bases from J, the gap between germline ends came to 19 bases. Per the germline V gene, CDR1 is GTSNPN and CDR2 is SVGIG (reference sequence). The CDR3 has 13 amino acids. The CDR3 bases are TGTGCCTGGAGTAGGCAGCGACAGTCGGAGGAGTACTTC. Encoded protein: CAWSRQRQSEEYF.

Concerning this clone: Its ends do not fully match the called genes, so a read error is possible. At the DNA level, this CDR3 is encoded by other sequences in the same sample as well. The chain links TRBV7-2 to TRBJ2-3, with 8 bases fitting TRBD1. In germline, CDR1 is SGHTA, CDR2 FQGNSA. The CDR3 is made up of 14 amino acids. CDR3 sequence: CASSPGQGADTQYF. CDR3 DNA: TGCGCCAGCAGCCCCGGACAGGGCGCAGATACGCAGTATTTT.

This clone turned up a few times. CDR3 protein: CASSPLGLAQETQYF. For the CDR3, the DNA is TGTGCCAGCAGCCCCCTGGGACTAGCCCAAGAGACCCAGTACTTC. The gene calls are TRBV6-5 and TRBJ2-5; 9 nucleotides line up with TRBD2. The V gene end was trimmed by 6 bases and the J gene end by 1 base; junction bases not matched to a gene: 6. Looked up from germline, CDR1 is MNHEY and CDR2 is SVGAGI. The length of the CDR3 is 15 residues.

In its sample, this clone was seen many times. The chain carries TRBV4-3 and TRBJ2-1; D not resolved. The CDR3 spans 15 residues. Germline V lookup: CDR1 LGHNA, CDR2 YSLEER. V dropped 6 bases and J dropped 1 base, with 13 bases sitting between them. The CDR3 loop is CASSQTSRSYNEQFF. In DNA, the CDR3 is TGCGCCAGCAGTCAAACCTCGCGTTCCTACAATGAGCAGTTCTTC.

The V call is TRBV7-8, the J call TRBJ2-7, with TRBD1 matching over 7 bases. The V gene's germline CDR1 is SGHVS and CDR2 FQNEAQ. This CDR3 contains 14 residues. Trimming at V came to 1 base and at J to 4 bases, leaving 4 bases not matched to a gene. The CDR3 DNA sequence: TGTGCCAGCAGCTTAGAAGGGGGCGTGTACGAGCAGTACTTC. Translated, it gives CASSLEGGVYEQYF.

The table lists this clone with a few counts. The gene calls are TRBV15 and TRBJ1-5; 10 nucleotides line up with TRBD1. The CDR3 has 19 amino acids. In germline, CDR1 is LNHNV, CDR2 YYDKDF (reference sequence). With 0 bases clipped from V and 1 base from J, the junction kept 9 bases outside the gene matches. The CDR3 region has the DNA TGTGCCACCAGCAGAGATGGGAGACAGGGGGCAATAAGCAATCAGCCCCAGCATTTT. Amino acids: CATSRDGRQGAISNQPQHF.

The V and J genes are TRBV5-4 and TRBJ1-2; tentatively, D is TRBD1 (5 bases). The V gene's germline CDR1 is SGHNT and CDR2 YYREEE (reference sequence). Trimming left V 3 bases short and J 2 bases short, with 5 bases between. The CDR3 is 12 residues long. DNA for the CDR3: TGTGCCAGCAGCTCAGGGAACTATGGCTACACCTTC. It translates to CASSSGNYGYTF.

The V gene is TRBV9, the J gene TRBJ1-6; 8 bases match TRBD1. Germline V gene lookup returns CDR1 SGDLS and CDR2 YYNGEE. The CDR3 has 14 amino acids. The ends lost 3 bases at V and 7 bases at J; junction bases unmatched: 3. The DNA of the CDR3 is TGTGCCAGCAGCGCGGGACAGGTAAATTCACCCCTCCACTTT. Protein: CASSAGQVNSPLHF.

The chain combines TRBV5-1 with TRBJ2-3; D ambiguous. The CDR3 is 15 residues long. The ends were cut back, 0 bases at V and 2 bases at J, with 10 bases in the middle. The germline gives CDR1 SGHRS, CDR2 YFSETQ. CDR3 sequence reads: CASSLAVRYTDTQYF. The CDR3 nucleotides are TGCGCCAGCAGCTTGGCGGTCAGATACACAGATACGCAGTATTTT.

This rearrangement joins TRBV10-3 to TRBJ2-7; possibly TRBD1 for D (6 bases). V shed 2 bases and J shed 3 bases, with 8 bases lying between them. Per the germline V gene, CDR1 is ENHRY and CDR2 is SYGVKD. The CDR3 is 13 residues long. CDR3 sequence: CAISEGGLYEQYF. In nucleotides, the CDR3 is TGTGCCATCAGTGAGGGGGGCCTCTACGAGCAGTACTTC.

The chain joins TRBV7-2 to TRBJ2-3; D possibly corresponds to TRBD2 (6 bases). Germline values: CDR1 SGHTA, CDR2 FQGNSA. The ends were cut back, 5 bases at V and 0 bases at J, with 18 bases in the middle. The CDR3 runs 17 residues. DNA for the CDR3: TGTGCCAGCAGCCCCCGGGGACTCCAAACTAGCACAGATACGCAGTATTTT. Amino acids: CASSPRGLQTSTDTQYF.

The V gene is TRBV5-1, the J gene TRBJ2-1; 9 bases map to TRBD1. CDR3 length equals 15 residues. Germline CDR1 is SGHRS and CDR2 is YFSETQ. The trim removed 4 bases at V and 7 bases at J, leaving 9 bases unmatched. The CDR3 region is CASSKGGTGFNEQFF. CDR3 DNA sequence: TGCGCCAGCAGCAAGGGCGGGACAGGGTTTAATGAGCAGTTCTTC.

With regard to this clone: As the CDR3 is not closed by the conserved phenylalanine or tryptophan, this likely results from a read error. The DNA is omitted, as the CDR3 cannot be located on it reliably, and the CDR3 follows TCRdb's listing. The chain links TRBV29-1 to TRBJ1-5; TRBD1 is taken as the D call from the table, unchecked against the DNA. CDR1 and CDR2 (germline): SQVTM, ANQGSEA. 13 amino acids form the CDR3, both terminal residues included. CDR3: CSVPGDRELFEST.

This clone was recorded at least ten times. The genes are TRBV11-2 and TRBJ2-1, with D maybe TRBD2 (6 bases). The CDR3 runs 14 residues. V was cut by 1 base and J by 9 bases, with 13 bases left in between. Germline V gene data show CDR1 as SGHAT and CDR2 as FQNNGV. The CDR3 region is CASSLVASAPEQFF. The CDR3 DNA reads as TGTGCCAGCAGCTTAGTGGCTAGCGCTCCTGAGCAGTTCTTC.

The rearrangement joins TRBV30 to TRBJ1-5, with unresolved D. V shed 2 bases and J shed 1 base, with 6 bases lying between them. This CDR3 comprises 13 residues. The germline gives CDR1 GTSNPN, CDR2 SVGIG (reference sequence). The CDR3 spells CAWSSGSNQPQHF. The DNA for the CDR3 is TGTGCCTGGAGTTCTGGGAGCAATCAGCCCCAGCATTTT.

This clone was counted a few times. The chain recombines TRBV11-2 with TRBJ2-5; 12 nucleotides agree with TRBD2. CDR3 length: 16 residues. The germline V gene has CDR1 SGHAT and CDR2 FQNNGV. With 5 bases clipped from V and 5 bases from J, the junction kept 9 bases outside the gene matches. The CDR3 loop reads CASSPQTSGSGETQYF. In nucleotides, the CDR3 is TGTGCCAGCAGCCCCCAGACTAGCGGGAGCGGTGAGACCCAGTACTTC.

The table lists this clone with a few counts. This CDR3 is CASSRDTAGNTIYF. The DNA of the CDR3 is TGTGCCAGCAGTCGGGACACAGCTGGAAACACCATATATTTT. The chain uses TRBV28 and TRBJ1-3; D is possibly TRBD1 (6 bases). Germline lookup yields CDR1 MDHEN and CDR2 SYDVKM. This CDR3 is 14 amino acids long. Trimming took off 5 bases at V and 2 bases at J, with 10 bases between the two ends. The complete variable domain, with remaining parts taken from reference TRBV28 and TRBJ1-3, reads DVKVTQSSRYLVKRTGEKVFLECVQDMDHENMFWYRQDPGLGLRLIYFSYDVKMKEKGDIPEGYSVSREKKERFSLILESASTNQTSMYLCASSRDTAGNTIYFGEGSWLTVV.

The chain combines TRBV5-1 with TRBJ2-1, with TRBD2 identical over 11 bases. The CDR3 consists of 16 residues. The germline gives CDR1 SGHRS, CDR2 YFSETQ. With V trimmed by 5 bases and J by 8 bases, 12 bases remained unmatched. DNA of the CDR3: TGCGCCAGCAGTCAACCCCTAGCGGGGGGTAAGGATGAGCAGTTCTTC. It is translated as CASSQPLAGGKDEQFF.

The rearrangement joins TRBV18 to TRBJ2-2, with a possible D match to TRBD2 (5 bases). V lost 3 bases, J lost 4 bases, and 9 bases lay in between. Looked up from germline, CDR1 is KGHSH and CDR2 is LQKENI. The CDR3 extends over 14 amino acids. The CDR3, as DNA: TGTGCCAGCTCACCGGAGGTGGGCACCGGGGAGCTGTTTTTT. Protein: CASSPEVGTGELFF. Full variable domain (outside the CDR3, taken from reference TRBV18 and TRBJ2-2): NAGVMQNPRHLVRRRGQEARLRCSPMKGHSHVYWYRQLPEEGLKFMVYLQKENIIDESGMPKERFSAEFPKEGPSILRIQQVVRGDSAAYFCASSPEVGTGELFFGEGSRLTVL.

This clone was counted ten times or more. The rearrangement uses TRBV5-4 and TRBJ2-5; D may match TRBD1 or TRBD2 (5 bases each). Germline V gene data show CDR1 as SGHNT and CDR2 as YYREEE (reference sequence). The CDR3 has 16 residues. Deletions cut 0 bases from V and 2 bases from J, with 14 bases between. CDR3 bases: TGTGCCAGCAGCTTGGCCGGGACGGGAACTCAAGAGACCCAGTACTTC. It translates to CASSLAGTGTQETQYF.

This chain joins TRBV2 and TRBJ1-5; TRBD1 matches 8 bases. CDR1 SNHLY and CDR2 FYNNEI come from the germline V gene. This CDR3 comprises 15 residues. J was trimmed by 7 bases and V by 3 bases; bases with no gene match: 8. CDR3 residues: CASSERSGGRQPQHF. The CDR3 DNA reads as TGTGCCAGCAGTGAGAGGTCAGGGGGCCGGCAGCCCCAGCATTTT.

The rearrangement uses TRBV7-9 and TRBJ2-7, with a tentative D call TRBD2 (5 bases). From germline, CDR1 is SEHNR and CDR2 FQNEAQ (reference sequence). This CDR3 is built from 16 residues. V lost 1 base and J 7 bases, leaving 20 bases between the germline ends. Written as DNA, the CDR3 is TGTGCCAGCAGCTTAGGCCCCCTGTCGGGGATGGGAGAGCAGTACTTC. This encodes CASSLGPLSGMGEQYF.